The 10 T cell receptor beta chains given below trace back to one sample, sequenced in a study of T cells after somatic rescue of genetic block. Sequenced by immunoSEQ multiplex PCR; TCRdb stores in-frame clones only, minus some. The sample lists approximately 58,000 clones; 90% to 96% were seen once. Sequenced: peripheral blood mononuclear cells (PBMCs). The receptors shown here come from a child less than two years old.

This chain uses TRBV5-1 with TRBJ2-5; tentatively, D is TRBD1 (6 bases). The germline gives CDR1 SGHRS, CDR2 YFSETQ. The CDR3 covers 12 residues. Deletions cut 3 bases from V and 3 bases from J, with 6 bases between. The chain's CDR3 is CASSYREETQYF. CDR3 coding DNA: TGCGCCAGCAGCTACAGGGAAGAGACCCAGTACTTC.

The V gene is TRBV21-1, the J gene TRBJ2-3; TRBD2 is the table's D call, not checked against the DNA. TRBV21-1 has pseudogene status. The CDR3 spans 12 residues. DNA of the CDR3: TGTGCCAGCAGCCAAAGGAGGCATACGCAGTATTTT. Translating gives CASSQRRHTQYF.

V and J are TRBV19 and TRBJ2-2, with 8 positions matching TRBD1. This CDR3 contains 15 residues. Unmatched junction bases numbered 4, after V lost 6 bases and J lost 1 base. Germline CDR1 and CDR2: LNHDA and SQIVND (reference sequence). For the CDR3, the DNA is TGTGCCAGTAGCATGACAGGGGTGAACACCGGGGAGCTGTTTTTT. This sequence encodes CASSMTGVNTGELFF.

CDR3: CASSSNFGTGLGYTF. CDR3 nucleotide sequence: TGTGCCAGCAGCTCGAATTTCGGCACAGGGCTTGGCTACACCTTC. The chain couples TRBV5-4 to TRBJ1-2; tentative D call: TRBD1 (6 bases). V lost 3 bases to trimming and J lost 7 bases, with 19 bases between them. Germline loops: CDR1 SGHNT, CDR2 YYREEE (reference sequence). This CDR3 comprises 15 residues.

V usage is TRBV6-5 and J usage is TRBJ2-5; D possibly uses TRBD1 or TRBD2 (6 bases each). The V gene lost 5 bases and the J gene lost 2 bases, with 15 bases spanning the gap. CDR3 length: 15 amino acids. Germline V gene data show CDR1 as MNHEY and CDR2 as SVGAGI. The CDR3 nucleotides are TGTGCCAGCAGTCGGACAAGGGGGGAACAAGAGACCCAGTACTTC. Residues: CASSRTRGEQETQYF.

The rearrangement links TRBV5-5 to TRBJ2-2; the match to TRBD2 covers 9 bases. The V segment lost 0 bases and the J segment 8 bases; nucleotides outside the gene matches: 8. Germline CDR1 and CDR2: SGHKS and YYEKEE (reference sequence). The CDR3 is 16 residues long. CDR3 loop: CASSLGLAATPGELFF. The CDR3 DNA follows: TGTGCCAGCAGCTTGGGACTAGCGGCAACACCGGGGGAGCTGTTTTTT.

The rearrangement links TRBV4-2 to TRBJ2-7, with TRBD2 as a possible D gene (5 bases). The V and J ends lost 4 bases and 0 bases respectively, with 10 bases between them. CDR3 length equals 14 residues. Germline lookup yields CDR1 LGHNA and CDR2 YNFKEQ. The CDR3 coding sequence is TGTGCCAGCAGCCGAGCGGCGGACTCCTACGAGCAGTACTTC. Translation gives CASSRAADSYEQYF.

This chain connects TRBV7-9 to TRBJ2-5; 8 bases map to TRBD1. Unmatched junction bases numbered 11, after V lost 6 bases and J lost 5 bases. The V gene's germline CDR1 is SEHNR and CDR2 FQNEAQ (reference sequence). The CDR3 length is 15 residues. The CDR3 sequence: CASRTRAGGRETQYF. For the CDR3, the DNA is TGTGCCAGCAGGACAAGGGCAGGGGGCCGGGAGACCCAGTACTTC. The full variable domain, rest sourced from reference TRBV7-9 and TRBJ2-5, is DTGVSQNPRHKITKRGQNVTFRCDPISEHNRLYWYRQTLGQGPEFLTYFQNEAQLEKSRLLSDRFSAERPKGSFSTLEIQRTEQGDSAMYLCASRTRAGGRETQYFGPGTRLLVL.

V gene TRBV12-5 combines with J gene TRBJ1-2; no clear D gene. CDR1 is LGHNT and CDR2 is FRNRAP in the germline V gene. This CDR3 region has 11 residues. V gave up 0 bases and J gave up 8 bases, with 4 bases separating them. For the CDR3, the DNA is TGTGCTAGTGGTTTGGTACAAGGCTACACCTTC. Its protein is CASGLVQGYTF.

The chain couples TRBV7-3 to TRBJ2-1, with 10 bases aligning to TRBD2. CDR1 and CDR2 (germline): SGHTA, FQGTGA. The CDR3 covers 17 residues. The trim removed 2 bases at V and 5 bases at J, leaving 9 bases unmatched. The CDR3 loop is CASSLGGASGSDNEQFF. The CDR3 nucleotides are TGTGCCAGCAGCTTAGGAGGTGCTAGCGGGAGTGACAATGAGCAGTTCTTC.